This T cell receptor beta chain was found in a study of T cells in Graves' hyperthyroidism and ophthalmopathy. Study as a whole: Peripheral blood sampling occurred at initial diagnosis, before any treatment.

TCR beta CDR3 regions were amplified from RNA. The HTBI primer set drove a first-round RT-PCR of the TCR CDR3. TCRdb used MiXCR to reprocess the multiplex PCR reads, holding one entry per CDR3 protein. The table shows hundreds of thousands of distinct CDR3 sequences, with 20% occurring only once. This clonotype was counted ten times or more. Its antigen is still unknown. V gave up 0 bases and J gave up 7 bases; unmatched junction bases: 2. The CDR3 loop spans 14 amino acids. Subjects with ophthalmopathy showed a Clinical Activity Score no lower than 3, a NOSPECS grade no lower than 4, and a duration shorter than 3 months. Uncontrolled infection, other autoimmune disease, pregnancy or lactation excluded patients. Overall study results and limits: Clonotypes that were expanded in thyroid above 0.001 mostly appeared in blood too.

What was sequenced was blood. The V and J genes are TRBV12-3 or TRBV12-4 and TRBJ2-1; the match to TRBD2 covers 8 bases. The receptor was isolated from a middle-aged man with Graves' ophthalmopathy. The CDR3 bases are TGTGCCAGCAGTTTAGCCGGACTAGCTAATGAGCAGTTCTTC. It specifies CASSLAGLANEQFF.